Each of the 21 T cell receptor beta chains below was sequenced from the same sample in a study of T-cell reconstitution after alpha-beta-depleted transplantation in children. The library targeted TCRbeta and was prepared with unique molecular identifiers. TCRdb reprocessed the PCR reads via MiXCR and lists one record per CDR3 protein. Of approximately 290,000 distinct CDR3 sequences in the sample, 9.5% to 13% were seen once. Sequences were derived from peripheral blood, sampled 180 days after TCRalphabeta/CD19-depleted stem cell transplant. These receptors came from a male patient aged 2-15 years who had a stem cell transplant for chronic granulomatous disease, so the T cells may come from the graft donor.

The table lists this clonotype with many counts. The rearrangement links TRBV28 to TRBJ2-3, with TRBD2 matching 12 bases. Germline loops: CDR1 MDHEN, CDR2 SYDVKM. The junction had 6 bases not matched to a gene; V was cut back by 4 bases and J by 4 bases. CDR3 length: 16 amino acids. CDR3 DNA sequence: TGTGCCAGCAGTTCAAGACTAGCGGGAGAAGCAGATACGCAGTATTTT. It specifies CASSSRLAGEADTQYF.

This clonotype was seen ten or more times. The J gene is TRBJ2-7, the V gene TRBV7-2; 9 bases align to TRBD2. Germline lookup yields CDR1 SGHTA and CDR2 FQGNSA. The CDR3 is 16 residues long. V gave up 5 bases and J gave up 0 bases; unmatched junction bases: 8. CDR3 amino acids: CASSQRSGSLSYEQYF. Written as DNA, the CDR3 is TGTGCCAGCAGCCAACGTAGCGGGAGTCTCTCCTACGAGCAGTACTTC. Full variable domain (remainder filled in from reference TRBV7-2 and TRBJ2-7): GAGVSQSPSNKVTEKGKDVELRCDPISGHTALYWYRQSLGQGLEFLIYFQGNSAPDKSGLPSDRFSAERTGGSVSTLTIQRTQQEDSAVYLCASSQRSGSLSYEQYFGPGTRLTVT.

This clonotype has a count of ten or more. CDR3 sequence (DNA): TGTGCCAGCAGCCAAGTCGCAGGACCCACAGATACGCAGTATTTT. Amino acids: CASSQVAGPTDTQYF. The chain carries TRBV3-1 and TRBJ2-3, with D hard to call. This CDR3 has 15 residues. The V and J ends lost 1 base and 2 bases respectively, with 10 bases between them. Germline assignment: CDR1 LGHDT and CDR2 YNNKEL (reference sequence).

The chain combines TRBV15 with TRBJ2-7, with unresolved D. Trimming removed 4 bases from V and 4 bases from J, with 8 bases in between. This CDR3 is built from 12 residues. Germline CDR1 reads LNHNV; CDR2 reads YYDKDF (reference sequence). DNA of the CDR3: TGTGCCACCAGCAAATTAGGGTACGAGCAGTACTTC. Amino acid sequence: CATSKLGYEQYF.

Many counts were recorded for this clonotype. The chain's CDR3 is CASSYVRTSGSRETQYF. The CDR3, as DNA: TGTGCCAGCAGTTACGTCCGGACTAGCGGGAGTAGAGAGACCCAGTACTTC. The rearrangement uses TRBV6-2 or TRBV6-3 and TRBJ2-5; 13 bases map to TRBD2. The germline CDR1 and CDR2 sequences are MNHEY and SVGEGT. This CDR3 has 17 amino acids. Trimming cost V 2 bases and J 4 bases; bases outside gene matches: 7.

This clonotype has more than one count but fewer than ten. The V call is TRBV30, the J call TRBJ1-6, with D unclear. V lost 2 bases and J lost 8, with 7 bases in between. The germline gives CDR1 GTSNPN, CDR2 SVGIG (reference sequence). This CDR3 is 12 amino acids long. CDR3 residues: CAWSSDDSPLHF. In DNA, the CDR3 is TGTGCCTGGAGTTCTGACGATTCACCCCTCCACTTT.

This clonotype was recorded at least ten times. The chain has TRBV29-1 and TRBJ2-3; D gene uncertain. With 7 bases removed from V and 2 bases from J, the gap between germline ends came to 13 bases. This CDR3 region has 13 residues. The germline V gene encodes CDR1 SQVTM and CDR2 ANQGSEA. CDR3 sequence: CSGDKGSTDTQYF. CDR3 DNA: TGCAGCGGAGACAAAGGGTCCACAGATACGCAGTATTTT.

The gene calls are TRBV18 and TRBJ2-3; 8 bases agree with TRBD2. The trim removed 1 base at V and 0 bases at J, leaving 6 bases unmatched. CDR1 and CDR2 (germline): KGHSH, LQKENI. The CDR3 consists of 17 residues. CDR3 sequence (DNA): TGTGCCAGCTCACCACTCGGGGGGGCGGTGAGCACAGATACGCAGTATTTT. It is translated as CASSPLGGAVSTDTQYF.

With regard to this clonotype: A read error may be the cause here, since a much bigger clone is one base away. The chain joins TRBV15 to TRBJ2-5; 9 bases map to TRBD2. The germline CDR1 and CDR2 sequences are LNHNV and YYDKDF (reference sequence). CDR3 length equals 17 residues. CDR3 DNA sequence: TGTGCCACCAGCAGAAATACCGGGACTAGCAACCAAGACACCCAGTACTTC. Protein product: CATSRNTGTSNQDTQYF.

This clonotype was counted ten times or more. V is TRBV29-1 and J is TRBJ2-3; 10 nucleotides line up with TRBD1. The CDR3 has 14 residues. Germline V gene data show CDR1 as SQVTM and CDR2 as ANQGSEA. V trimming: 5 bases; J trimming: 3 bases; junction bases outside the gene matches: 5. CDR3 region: CSVNRDRGTDTQYF. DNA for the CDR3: TGCAGCGTTAACCGGGACAGGGGAACAGATACGCAGTATTTT.

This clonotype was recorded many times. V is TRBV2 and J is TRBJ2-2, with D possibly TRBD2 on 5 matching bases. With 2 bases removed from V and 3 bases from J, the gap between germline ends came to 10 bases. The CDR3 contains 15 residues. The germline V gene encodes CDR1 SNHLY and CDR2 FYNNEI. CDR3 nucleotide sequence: TGTGCCAGCAGTGAAACTAGATCCGACACCGGGGAGCTGTTTTTT. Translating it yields CASSETRSDTGELFF.

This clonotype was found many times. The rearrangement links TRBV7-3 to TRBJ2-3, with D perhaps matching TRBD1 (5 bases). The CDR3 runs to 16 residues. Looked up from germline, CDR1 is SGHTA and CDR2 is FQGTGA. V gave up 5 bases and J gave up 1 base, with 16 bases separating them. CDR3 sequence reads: CASSPMGRTRTDTQYF. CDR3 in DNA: TGTGCCAGCAGCCCCATGGGGCGGACCCGCACAGATACGCAGTATTTT.

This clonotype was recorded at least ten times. CDR3 nucleotides: TGTGCCAGCAGCTTGTCCGGGACAGGGTTTTCTGGGGCCAACGTCCTGACTTTC. Protein: CASSLSGTGFSGANVLTF. The chain carries TRBV5-8 and TRBJ2-6; 9 bases fit TRBD1. The CDR3 extends over 18 amino acids. V lost 1 base and J lost 1; bases outside the gene matches: 6. Germline V gene sequence: CDR1 SGHTS, CDR2 YDEGEE.

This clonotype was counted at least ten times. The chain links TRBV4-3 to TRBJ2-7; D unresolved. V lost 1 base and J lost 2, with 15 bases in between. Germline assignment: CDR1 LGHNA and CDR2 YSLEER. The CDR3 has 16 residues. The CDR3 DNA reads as TGCGCCAGCAGCCAAGGGTTTCGGGCAGTCCCCTACGAGCAGTACTTC. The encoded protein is CASSQGFRAVPYEQYF.

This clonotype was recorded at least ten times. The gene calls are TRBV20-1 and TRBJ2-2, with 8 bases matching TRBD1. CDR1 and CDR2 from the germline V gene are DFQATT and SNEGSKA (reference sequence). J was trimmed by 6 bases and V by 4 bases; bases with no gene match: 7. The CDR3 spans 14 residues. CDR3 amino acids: CSATRTGWSGELFF. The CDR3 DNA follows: TGCAGTGCTACCCGGACAGGGTGGTCCGGGGAGCTGTTTTTT.

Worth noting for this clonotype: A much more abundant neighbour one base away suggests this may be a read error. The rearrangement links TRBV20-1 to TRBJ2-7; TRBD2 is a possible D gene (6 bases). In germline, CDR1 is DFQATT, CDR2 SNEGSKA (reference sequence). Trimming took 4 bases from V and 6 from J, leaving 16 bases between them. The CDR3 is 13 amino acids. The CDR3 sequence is CSAKALGSCEQYF. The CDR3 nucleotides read TGCAGTGCTAAAGCCCTCGGGAGCTGCGAGCAGTACTTC.

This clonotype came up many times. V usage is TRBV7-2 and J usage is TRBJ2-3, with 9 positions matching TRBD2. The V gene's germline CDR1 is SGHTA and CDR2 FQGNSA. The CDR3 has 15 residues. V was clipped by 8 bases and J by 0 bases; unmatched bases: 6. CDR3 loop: CASPLTSGSTDTQYF. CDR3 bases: TGTGCCAGCCCCCTCACTAGCGGGAGCACAGATACGCAGTATTTT.

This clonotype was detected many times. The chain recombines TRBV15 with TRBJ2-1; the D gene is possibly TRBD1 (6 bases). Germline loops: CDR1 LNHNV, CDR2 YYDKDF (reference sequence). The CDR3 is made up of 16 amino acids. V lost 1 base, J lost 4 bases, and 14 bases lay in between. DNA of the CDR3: TGTGCCACCAGCAGAGCTCCGGGACATAATTACAATGAGCAGTTCTTC. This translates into CATSRAPGHNYNEQFF. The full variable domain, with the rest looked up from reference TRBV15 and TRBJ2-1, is DAMVIQNPRYQVTQFGKPVTLSCSQTLNHNVMYWYQQKSSQAPKLLFHYYDKDFNNEADTPDNFQSRRPNTSFCFLDIRSPGLGDTAMYLCATSRAPGHNYNEQFFGPGTRLTVL.

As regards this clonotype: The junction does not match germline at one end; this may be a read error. CDR3 DNA: TGTGCCCGCAGTTTAGCCTCGACTCAGCCCCAGCATTTT. Translation: CARSLASTQPQHF. V gene TRBV12-3 or TRBV12-4 combines with J gene TRBJ1-5; D remains ambiguous. The CDR3 extends over 13 amino acids.

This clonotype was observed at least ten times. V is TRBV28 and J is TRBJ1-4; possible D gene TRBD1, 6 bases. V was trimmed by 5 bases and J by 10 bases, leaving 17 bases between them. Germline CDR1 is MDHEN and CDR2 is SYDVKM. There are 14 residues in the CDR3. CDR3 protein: CASSQTGWERKLFF. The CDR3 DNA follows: TGTGCCAGCAGTCAGACAGGCTGGGAAAGAAAACTGTTTTTT.

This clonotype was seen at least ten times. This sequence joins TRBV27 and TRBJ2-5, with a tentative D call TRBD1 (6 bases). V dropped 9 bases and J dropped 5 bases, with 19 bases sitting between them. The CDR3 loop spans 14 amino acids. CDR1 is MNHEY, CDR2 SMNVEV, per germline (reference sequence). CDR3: CASGRTNRVETQYF. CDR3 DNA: TGTGCCAGTGGGCGGACCAACAGGGTTGAGACCCAGTACTTC.